Shown below are 26 T cell receptor beta chains from a single sample sequenced in a study of PD-L1 blockade in urothelial cancer. Clones were sequenced by immunoSEQ multiplex PCR, and TCRdb holds only the in-frame ones, with some missing. The data contain about 110,000 clones, less than 95% of them seen just once; the ten biggest clones take up 3.5% to 4.5%. As to time point: peripheral blood 6 weeks after treatment start. The specimen comprised PBMCs, sampled around atezolizumab (anti-PD-L1) treatment. These receptor sequences come from a man aged 60-69 years with urothelial cancer.

This rearrangement joins TRBV5-1 to TRBJ1-4, with TRBD1 matching 10 bases. Germline V gives CDR1 SGHRS, CDR2 YFSETQ. Trimming cost V 4 bases and J 8 bases; bases outside gene matches: 8. The CDR3 has 15 residues. The CDR3 DNA is TGCGCCAGCAGCCAAATGACAGGGGGCAGAGAAAAACTGTTTTTT. The encoded protein is CASSQMTGGREKLFF.

The chain uses TRBV5-5 and TRBJ1-3; TRBD1 aligns across 8 bases. Trimming at V came to 1 base and at J to 2 bases, leaving 5 bases not matched to a gene. This CDR3 has 16 residues. The germline V gene encodes CDR1 SGHKS and CDR2 YYEKEE (reference sequence). The CDR3 DNA is TGTGCCAGCAGCTTGCAACAGGGGGTGGCTGGAAACACCATATATTTT. Protein product: CASSLQQGVAGNTIYF.

The chain employs TRBV5-4 and TRBJ2-3; tentatively, D is TRBD2 (6 bases). V was trimmed by 2 bases and J by 4 bases, leaving 14 bases between them. Germline V gene data show CDR1 as SGHNT and CDR2 as YYREEE (reference sequence). The CDR3 consists of 15 residues. The CDR3 DNA is TGTGCCAGCAGCTTCCCGGGGGATCGGGCAGATACGCAGTATTTT. Translating gives CASSFPGDRADTQYF.

Written as DNA, the CDR3 is TGTGCCAGCAGGACAGGAGCTAGCACAGATACGCAGTATTTT. This encodes CASRTGASTDTQYF. This chain joins TRBV6-5 and TRBJ2-3; maybe TRBD1 (6 bases). Germline CDR1 is MNHEY and CDR2 is SVGAGI. Trimming removed 6 bases at V and 0 bases at J, with 10 bases between. The CDR3 length is 14 residues.

The chain joins TRBV18 to TRBJ1-3; 8 bases agree with TRBD1. The V gene end was trimmed by 4 bases and the J gene end by 4 bases; junction bases not matched to a gene: 9. The length of the CDR3 is 16 residues. In germline, CDR1 is KGHSH, CDR2 LQKENI. The CDR3 protein is CASSLNRGQAGNTIYF. The CDR3 DNA is TGTGCCAGCTCACTAAACAGGGGACAGGCGGGAAACACCATATATTTT.

The genes are TRBV19 and TRBJ1-4; possibly TRBD1 for D (5 bases). V gave up 5 bases and J gave up 3 bases, with 13 bases separating them. Germline V lookup: CDR1 LNHDA, CDR2 SQIVND (reference sequence). The CDR3 spans 15 residues. The CDR3 DNA reads TGTGCCAGTAGTGCGTGGACGGGGGCTAATGAAAAACTGTTTTTT. This codes for CASSAWTGANEKLFF. The full variable domain, with the rest looked up from reference TRBV19 and TRBJ1-4, is DGGITQSPKYLFRKEGQNVTLSCEQNLNHDAMYWYRQDPGQGLRLIYYSQIVNDFQKGDIAEGYSVSREKKESFPLTVTSAQKNPTAFYLCASSAWTGANEKLFFGSGTQLSVL.

The V and J genes are TRBV11-2 and TRBJ2-3; unclear D gene. V was shortened by 1 base and J by 3 bases, with 2 bases between the two germline ends. Germline CDR1 SGHAT, CDR2 FQNNGV. The length of the CDR3 is 12 residues. CDR3 loop: CASSLATDTQYF. DNA of the CDR3: TGTGCCAGCAGCTTAGCTACAGATACGCAGTATTTT.

The rearrangement uses TRBV5-6 and TRBJ1-4; the match to TRBD1 covers 9 bases. J was trimmed by 4 bases and V by 4 bases; bases with no gene match: 8. The CDR3 consists of 16 residues. Looked up from germline, CDR1 is SGHDT and CDR2 is YYEEEE. CDR3 DNA sequence: TGTGCCAGCAGCCAGGGACAGGGAATGCATAATGAAAAACTGTTTTTT. It yields the protein CASSQGQGMHNEKLFF.

The chain employs TRBV30 and TRBJ1-5; D is uncertain. The germline V and J ends were trimmed by 1 base and 3 bases, with 4 bases remaining between them. The CDR3 sequence is 12 residues long. Germline loops: CDR1 GTSNPN, CDR2 SVGIG (reference sequence). Written as DNA, the CDR3 is TGTGCCTGGAGTGAACTCAATCAGCCCCAGCATTTT. This gives the protein CAWSELNQPQHF.

The chain has TRBV9 and TRBJ2-3; 9 nucleotides match TRBD2. V shed 6 bases and J 2 bases; nucleotides not matched to a gene: 16. The CDR3 consists of 18 residues. The V gene's germline CDR1 is SGDLS and CDR2 YYNGEE. CDR3 sequence: CASTNSPQAGGNTDTQYF. CDR3 nucleotides: TGTGCCAGCACCAACAGCCCCCAAGCGGGGGGCAACACAGATACGCAGTATTTT. Full variable domain (missing parts from reference TRBV9 and TRBJ2-3): DSGVTQTPKHLITATGQRVTLRCSPRSGDLSVYWYQQSLDQGLQFLIQYYNGEERAKGNILERFSAQQFPDLHSELNLSSLELGDSALYFCASTNSPQAGGNTDTQYFGPGTRLTVL.

The rearrangement links TRBV15 to TRBJ2-7; D is ambiguous. V lost 1 base to trimming and J lost 0 bases, with 16 bases between them. CDR1 LNHNV and CDR2 YYDKDF come from the germline V gene (reference sequence). The CDR3 is 17 residues long. CDR3 region: CATSRALDGVASYEQYF. The CDR3 DNA reads as TGTGCCACCAGCAGAGCCCTCGACGGCGTAGCCTCCTACGAGCAGTACTTC.

This chain uses TRBV6-1 with TRBJ1-2, with D uncertain. The length of the CDR3 is 14 residues. CDR1 and CDR2 (germline): MNHNS, SASEGT. Trimming removed 0 bases at V and 4 bases at J, with 9 bases between. This chain's CDR3 is CASSEAATVYGYTF. CDR3 in DNA: TGTGCCAGCAGTGAAGCCGCCACAGTCTATGGCTACACCTTC.

V and J are TRBV2 and TRBJ2-1; D gene ambiguous. Between the trimmed V and J ends, which lost 8 bases and 4 bases, there was a span of 12 bases. The CDR3 length is 13 residues. The germline CDR1 and CDR2 sequences are SNHLY and FYNNEI. The CDR3 spells CASATTFYNEQFF. The CDR3 nucleotides are TGTGCCAGCGCAACGACTTTTTACAATGAGCAGTTCTTC.

This clone was counted once. V is TRBV18 and J is TRBJ2-7, with 7 bases identical to TRBD1. J gave up 1 base and V 4 bases, and 4 bases lay outside the gene matches. The CDR3 is 14 amino acids. CDR1 and CDR2 from the germline V gene are KGHSH and LQKENI. Here the CDR3 reads CASSQTQGSYEQYF. The CDR3 nucleotides read TGTGCCAGCTCACAAACACAGGGGTCCTACGAGCAGTACTTC.

This chain joins TRBV6-6 and TRBJ1-4, with 7 bases matching TRBD1. V gave up 5 bases and J gave up 9 bases; unmatched junction bases: 6. Germline loops: CDR1 MNHNY, CDR2 SVGAGI (reference sequence). This CDR3 has 13 residues. The DNA for the CDR3 is TGTGCCAGCAGTCGGGACAGAGGCCAAAAACTGTTTTTT. Translation: CASSRDRGQKLFF.

The rearrangement joins TRBV11-3 to TRBJ2-5; D perhaps matches TRBD2 (5 bases). CDR3 length equals 13 residues. Germline CDR1 reads SGHNT; CDR2 reads YENEEA. V lost 5 bases, J lost 5 bases, and 12 bases lay in between. The CDR3 spells CASSPSSGETQYF. The CDR3 DNA sequence: TGTGCCAGCAGCCCAAGTTCGGGGGAGACCCAGTACTTC.

The DNA of the CDR3 is TGTGCCAGCAGTGTGACTAGCGGGATAGACACCGGGGAGCTGTTTTTT. Translated: CASSVTSGIDTGELFF. The chain uses TRBV7-3 and TRBJ2-2; 11 bases map to TRBD2. Germline assignment: CDR1 SGHTA and CDR2 FQGTGA. The V segment lost 6 bases and the J segment 3 bases; nucleotides outside the gene matches: 6. The CDR3 is 16 residues long.

A remark on this clone: Additional DNA sequences in this sample encode the identical CDR3. The gene calls are TRBV30 and TRBJ2-7, with D possibly being TRBD2 (6 bases). Germline CDR1 GTSNPN, CDR2 SVGIG (reference sequence). Trimming stripped 0 bases from V and 1 base from J, with 10 bases between. This CDR3 is 14 amino acids long. DNA of the CDR3: TGTGCCTGGAGTGTCGGGGGTTCTTCCTACGAGCAGTACTTC. This codes for CAWSVGGSSYEQYF.

The V and J genes are TRBV2 and TRBJ1-2; tentatively, D is TRBD1 (6 bases). Looked up from germline, CDR1 is SNHLY and CDR2 is FYNNEI. Trimming stripped 10 bases from V and 2 bases from J, with 14 bases between. The CDR3 is made up of 13 amino acids. CDR3 amino acids: CANRETGNYGYTF. The CDR3 region has the DNA TGTGCCAACAGGGAGACAGGAAACTATGGCTACACCTTC.

The chain has TRBV28 and TRBJ1-3, with D unclear. The V gene's germline CDR1 is MDHEN and CDR2 SYDVKM. The CDR3 is 13 amino acids. Trimming pared 4 bases from V and 2 bases from J, leaving 6 bases between. The DNA of the CDR3 is TGTGCCAGCAGTTCGCAGGCTGGAAACACCATATATTTT. Encoded protein: CASSSQAGNTIYF.

V and J are TRBV6-5 and TRBJ2-7, with 12 bases lining up with TRBD2. The CDR3 loop spans 13 amino acids. CDR1 and CDR2 from the germline V gene are MNHEY and SVGAGI. V was pared by 6 bases and J by 6 bases, with 3 bases of the junction left unmatched. The DNA for the CDR3 is TGTGCCAGCAGACCTAGCGGGAGGGCCGAGCAGTACTTC. Amino acid sequence: CASRPSGRAEQYF.

The chain uses TRBV7-9 and TRBJ2-5, with D unresolved. V gave up 5 bases and J gave up 4 bases, with 17 bases separating them. Germline V CDR1 and CDR2: SEHNR, FQNEAQ (reference sequence). The CDR3 runs 15 residues. DNA for the CDR3: TGTGCCAGCAGCCCTCCGAGTAGAGATGGAGAGACCCAGTACTTC. This sequence encodes CASSPPSRDGETQYF.

This rearrangement joins TRBV7-9 to TRBJ2-6; no clear D gene. Looked up from germline, CDR1 is SEHNR and CDR2 is FQNEAQ (reference sequence). Trimming left V 1 base short and J 0 bases short, with 4 bases between. CDR3 length: 15 residues. This chain's CDR3 is CASSLGGSGANVLTF. The CDR3 region has the DNA TGTGCCAGCAGCTTAGGAGGCTCTGGGGCCAACGTCCTGACTTTC.

The chain employs TRBV4-3 and TRBJ2-1, with 7 bases fitting TRBD2. With V trimmed by 3 bases and J by 5 bases, 7 bases remained unmatched. CDR3 length equals 15 residues. The V gene's germline CDR1 is LGHNA and CDR2 YSLEER. The DNA of the CDR3 is TGCGCCAGCAGCCAGCCGGGGGGACCAAACAATGAGCAGTTCTTC. It codes for CASSQPGGPNNEQFF.

This clone was seen just once. The rearrangement links TRBV28 to TRBJ1-5; 7 positions match TRBD1. V lost 4 bases to trimming and J lost 5 bases; unmatched junction nucleotides: 5. The CDR3 loop spans 14 amino acids. CDR1 is MDHEN and CDR2 is SYDVKM in the germline V gene. The CDR3 DNA sequence: TGTGCCAGCAGTTCCGCAGGGGGACATCAGCCCCAGCATTTT. Translated, it gives CASSSAGGHQPQHF.

The chain employs TRBV5-4 and TRBJ2-7; 9 bases agree with TRBD1. Trimming removed 4 bases from V and 6 bases from J; junction bases left unmatched: 11. CDR3 length: 15 residues. Germline V gives CDR1 SGHNT, CDR2 YYREEE (reference sequence). CDR3 bases: TGTGCCAGCAGCCCATCTGTAGGACAGGGGTCCGAGCAGTACTTC. It is translated as CASSPSVGQGSEQYF.